The 10 T cell receptor beta chains listed next were all sequenced from one sample in a study of shared clonotypes between healthy human individuals. Here immunoSEQ multiplex PCR was the method, and the copy in TCRdb shows in-frame clones only, minus some. Of under 2,500,000 clones in the sample, 90% to 96% were seen once. Source material: naive CD4+ T cells sorted from blood. The sample's subset: CD45RA+ positively selected. These receptors were collected from a young man in good health.

The V call is TRBV11-2, the J call TRBJ2-4, with D unresolved. The V end lost 1 base, the J end lost 6 bases, and 10 bases lay between the germline ends. The CDR3 extends over 14 amino acids. Germline V CDR1 and CDR2: SGHAT, FQNNGV. In DNA form, the CDR3 reads TGTGCCAGCAGCTTAGCACCTGTATCAAACATTCAGTACTTC. Its protein product is CASSLAPVSNIQYF.

V is TRBV10-3 and J is TRBJ1-1; the D is unclear. Germline-derived CDR1 and CDR2 are ENHRY and SYGVKD. V lost 1 base to trimming and J lost 7 bases, with 10 bases between them. This CDR3 comprises 13 residues. The CDR3 sequence is CAISELAADEAFF. The CDR3 DNA sequence: TGTGCCATCAGTGAGTTGGCCGCCGATGAAGCTTTCTTT.

This rearrangement joins TRBV5-1 to TRBJ2-5, with unresolved D. Germline assignment: CDR1 SGHRS and CDR2 YFSETQ. The germline V and J ends were trimmed by 2 bases and 0 bases, with 8 bases remaining between them. The CDR3 covers 14 residues. DNA for the CDR3: TGCGCCAGCAGCTTCCGAGATTACCAAGAGACCCAGTACTTC. As protein: CASSFRDYQETQYF.

The chain joins TRBV25-1 to TRBJ1-5, with TRBD1 as a possible D gene (6 bases). Germline loops: CDR1 MGHDK, CDR2 SYGVNS. The V and J ends lost 9 bases and 6 bases respectively, with 18 bases between them. The length of the CDR3 is 14 residues. The DNA of the CDR3 is TGTGCCAGTCAACAGGGAGGCACAGCTCAGCCCCAGCATTTT. It yields the protein CASQQGGTAQPQHF.

The chain is built from TRBV2 and TRBJ1-4, with no clear D. The CDR3 has 14 amino acids. Germline V CDR1 and CDR2: SNHLY, FYNNEI. V was cut by 6 bases and J by 0 bases, with 8 bases left in between. The CDR3 region has the DNA TGTGCCAGCAGAATGGGCCCAACTAATGAAAAACTGTTTTTT. This encodes CASRMGPTNEKLFF. Full variable domain (rest looked up from reference TRBV2 and TRBJ1-4): EPEVTQTPSHQVTQMGQEVILRCVPISNHLYFYWYRQILGQKVEFLVSFYNNEISEKSEIFDDQFSVERPDGSNFTLKIRSTKLEDSAMYFCASRMGPTNEKLFFGSGTQLSVL.

The rearrangement uses TRBV7-6 and TRBJ2-2; maybe TRBD1 (6 bases). CDR1 SGHVS and CDR2 FNYEAQ come from the germline V gene. Trimming took 5 bases from V and 0 from J, leaving 28 bases between them. The CDR3 is made up of 21 amino acids. The CDR3: CASSHLWRGQTLTPNTGELFF. The CDR3 nucleotides read TGTGCCAGCAGCCATCTGTGGCGCGGACAGACTCTTACCCCGAACACCGGGGAGCTGTTTTTT.

With regard to this clone: Other DNA sequences of this sample code for an identical CDR3. The J gene is TRBJ2-6, the V gene TRBV18, with a possible D match to TRBD2 (5 bases). With 2 bases removed from V and 2 bases from J, the gap between germline ends came to 7 bases. Germline V gives CDR1 KGHSH, CDR2 LQKENI. The CDR3 has 15 residues. The CDR3 region is CASSPGGTGANVLTF. CDR3 nucleotides: TGTGCCAGCTCACCAGGAGGAACTGGGGCCAACGTCCTGACTTTC.

The chain recombines TRBV10-3 with TRBJ1-5, with D unresolved. Looked up from germline, CDR1 is ENHRY and CDR2 is SYGVKD. Trimming took 11 bases from V and 5 from J, leaving 16 bases between them. This CDR3 has 13 amino acids. The CDR3 nucleotides are TGTGCCTCGGGAGGGAGGGCCGATCAGCCCCAGCATTTT. Protein product: CASGGRADQPQHF.

V gene TRBV25-1 combines with J gene TRBJ2-5; D is possibly TRBD1 (7 bases). The V and J ends lost 4 bases and 2 bases respectively, with 11 bases between them. This CDR3 has 14 amino acids. Germline V lookup: CDR1 MGHDK, CDR2 SYGVNS. The CDR3 coding sequence is TGTGCCAGCAGTGCGCGGGACAGACAAGAGACCCAGTACTTC. Its protein is CASSARDRQETQYF.

The V call is TRBV14, the J call TRBJ2-1, with D tentatively TRBD1 or TRBD2 (5 bases each). The CDR3 totals 12 residues. With 1 base removed from V and 10 bases from J, the gap between germline ends came to 8 bases. The germline gives CDR1 SGHDN, CDR2 FVKESK. CDR3 region: CASSQVWGEQFF. The CDR3, as DNA: TGTGCCAGCAGCCAAGTCTGGGGGGAGCAGTTCTTC.